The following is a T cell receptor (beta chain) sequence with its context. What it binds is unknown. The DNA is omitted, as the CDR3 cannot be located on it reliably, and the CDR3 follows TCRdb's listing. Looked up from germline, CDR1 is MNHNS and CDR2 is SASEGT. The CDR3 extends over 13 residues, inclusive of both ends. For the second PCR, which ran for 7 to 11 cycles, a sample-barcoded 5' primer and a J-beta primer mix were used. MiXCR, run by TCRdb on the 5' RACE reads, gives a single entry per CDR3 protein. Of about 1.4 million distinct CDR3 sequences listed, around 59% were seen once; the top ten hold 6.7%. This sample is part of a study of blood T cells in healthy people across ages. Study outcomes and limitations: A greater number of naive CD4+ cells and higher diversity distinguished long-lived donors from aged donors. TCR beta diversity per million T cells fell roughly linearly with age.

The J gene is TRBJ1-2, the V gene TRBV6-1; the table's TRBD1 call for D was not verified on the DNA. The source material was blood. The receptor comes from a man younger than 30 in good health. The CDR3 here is CASAGTYYCGYTF.